A selection of T cell receptor beta chains follows, all from one sample in a study of response to subunit inactivated influenza vaccine. TCRdb reprocessed the RT-PCR reads with MiXCR, giving one entry per CDR3 protein. The sample lists about 700,000 distinct CDR3 sequences, around 16% occurring once. Sequenced material: PBMCs from blood, taken about 11 days after vaccination. The receptors originated from a man aged 45-65 years who received an inactivated influenza vaccine. Each CDR3 is given with its conserved first and last residue. A D gene is named only where the DNA matches it firmly. Clone size is not always given. Where it is, it says once, few, many or a class for expanded clones.

few	TRBV7-9	TRBD1	TRBJ1-1	TGTGCCAGCAGCCCAGGGACAGGAGGTTTTGAAGCTTTCTTT	CASSPGTGGFEAFF
-	TRBV7-2	TRBD2	TRBJ2-1	TGTGCCAGCAGCTTAGTGCTAGCGGGGTACAATGAGCAGTTCTTC	CASSLVLAGYNEQFF
-	TRBV20-1	TRBD2	TRBJ2-7	TGCAGTGCTAGCGGGAGGATGAACGAGCAGTACTTC	CSASGRMNEQYF
-	TRBV7-8	-	TRBJ2-3	TGTGCCAGCAGCTTAGGCCCCAGCGGAGATCGCACAGATACGCAGTATTTT	CASSLGPSGDRTDTQYF
few	TRBV5-5	-	TRBJ2-7	TGTGCCAGCAGCTTCGGGACGGCGAGGTCCTACGAGCAGTACTTC	CASSFGTARSYEQYF
many	TRBV12-3/TRBV12-4	TRBD2	TRBJ2-5	TGTGCCAGCAGTTTTCCCCTAGGCGCGGGGGAAGAGACCCAGTACTTC	CASSFPLGAGEETQYF
-	TRBV5-1	-	TRBJ2-2	TGCGCCAGCAGCTATGGACGGGCGAACACCGGGGAGCTGTTTTTT	CASSYGRANTGELFF
many	TRBV12-3/TRBV12-4	-	TRBJ1-6	TGTGCCAGCAGTTTACCGGGCCGCAATTCACCCCTCCACTTT	CASSLPGRNSPLHF
-	TRBV5-1	-	TRBJ2-3	TGCGCCAGCACCCACGGGGTTTCGGGGAGCACAGATACGCAGTATTTT	CASTHGVSGSTDTQYF
-	TRBV5-6	-	TRBJ2-1	TGTGCCAGCAGCTTGGGGTCGGGACTGGGGGCTGGGGATGAGCAGTTCTTC	CASSLGSGLGAGDEQFF
-	TRBV5-6	-	TRBJ2-1	TGTGCCAGCAGCCCACGTACGGGGGGCCGGTTCTTC	CASSPRTGGRFF
-	TRBV20-1	TRBD2	TRBJ2-1	TGCAGTGCCAGAGCGGGAGGCCCCCCTGGGAATGAGCAGTTCTTC	CSARAGGPPGNEQFF
-	TRBV20-1	-	TRBJ2-7	TGCAGTGCTAGATCGGGGCCCTACGAGCAGTACTTC	CSARSGPYEQYF
-	TRBV7-9	-	TRBJ1-4	TGTGCCAGCAGCTATCGTTCGGGACTTTCTAATGAAAAACTGTTTTTT	CASSYRSGLSNEKLFF
many	TRBV30	-	TRBJ2-7	TGTGCCTGGAGTTCAGGTCTTTCTCTACCCGTCTACGAGCAGTACTTC	CAWSSGLSLPVYEQYF
-	TRBV28	-	TRBJ2-3	TGTGCCAGCAGGGAAAGGTACAGTTTCCGCACAGATACGCAGTATTTT	CASRERYSFRTDTQYF
few	TRBV20-1	-	TRBJ2-3	TGCAGTGCTAGAGCACAAAACACAGATACGCAGTATTTT	CSARAQNTDTQYF
few	TRBV7-2	-	TRBJ2-7	TGTGCCAGCAGGGGTTTGGGGTCCTCCTACGAGCAGTACTTC	CASRGLGSSYEQYF
few	TRBV29-1	TRBD2	TRBJ2-7	TGCAGCGTTGAAGGATTAGCGGGAGTGTACGAGCAGTACTTC	CSVEGLAGVYEQYF
few	TRBV29-1	TRBD1	TRBJ2-7	TGCAGCGTCTGGACAGGGGATTTCTACGAGCAGTACTTC	CSVWTGDFYEQYF
-	TRBV20-1	-	TRBJ2-7	TGCAGTTCTAAACCCGGGCCCTACGAGCAGTACTTC	CSSKPGPYEQYF
-	TRBV20-1	-	TRBJ2-1	TGCAGTGCTAGAGGCCTAGCGACCTACAATGAGCAGTTCTTC	CSARGLATYNEQFF
-	TRBV29-1	TRBD2	TRBJ2-7	TGCAGCGTTGAACTGAGCGGGACGGACGAGCAGTACTTC	CSVELSGTDEQYF
-	TRBV19	-	TRBJ1-2	TGTGCCAGTAGTCATGGCGGGAGGACTCACTATGGCTACACCTTC	CASSHGGRTHYGYTF
-	TRBV4-2	-	TRBJ2-1	TGTGCCAGCAGCCAAGATTCCGCGGCAGAGCAGTTCTTC	CASSQDSAAEQFF
-	TRBV12-3/TRBV12-4	TRBD1	TRBJ1-4	TGTGCCAGCAGTCCCGGGGACAGGGAGCGCGAAAAACTGTTTTTT	CASSPGDREREKLFF
-	TRBV15	TRBD1	TRBJ2-3	TGTGCCACCAGCAGAGCACGGACAGGGGAAGATACGCAGTATTTT	CATSRARTGEDTQYF
-	TRBV24-1	TRBD1	TRBJ2-3	TGTGCCACCAGCCAGGACAGGGCATACACAGATACGCAGTATTTT	CATSQDRAYTDTQYF